This section outlines one T cell receptor (beta chain) sequence together with its context. Its target is not known. The PCR contained 60 Vbeta and 13 Jbeta primers. Only in-frame clones appear in the TCRdb table, and some are missing; sequencing was by immunoSEQ multiplex PCR. The sample consists of more than 130,000 clones, about 80% of them appearing once. The data derive from a study of cytomegalovirus exposure and HLA in healthy donors. Study at large: As released early, the data held roughly 85 million unique TCRs from HLA-typed donors.

General study points: V- and J-gene trimming of TCR beta was linked (in a later analysis) to a missense DCLRE1C variant. Reportedly, HLA-A and HLA-B alleles of most subjects were accurately predicted from TCR beta.

This receptor was identified in a man younger than 35 in good health and CMV-seronegative. The sample was PBMCs.

CDR3 amino acids: CASSDPPAGETEAFF. CDR3 bases: TGTGCCAGCAGTGATCCCCCCGCAGGGGAGACTGAAGCTTTCTTT. The chain has TRBV6-1 and TRBJ1-1; D perhaps matches TRBD1 (6 bases). Looked up from germline, CDR1 is MNHNS and CDR2 is SASEGT. V was pared by 3 bases and J by 5 bases, with 16 bases between. The CDR3 has 15 amino acids.